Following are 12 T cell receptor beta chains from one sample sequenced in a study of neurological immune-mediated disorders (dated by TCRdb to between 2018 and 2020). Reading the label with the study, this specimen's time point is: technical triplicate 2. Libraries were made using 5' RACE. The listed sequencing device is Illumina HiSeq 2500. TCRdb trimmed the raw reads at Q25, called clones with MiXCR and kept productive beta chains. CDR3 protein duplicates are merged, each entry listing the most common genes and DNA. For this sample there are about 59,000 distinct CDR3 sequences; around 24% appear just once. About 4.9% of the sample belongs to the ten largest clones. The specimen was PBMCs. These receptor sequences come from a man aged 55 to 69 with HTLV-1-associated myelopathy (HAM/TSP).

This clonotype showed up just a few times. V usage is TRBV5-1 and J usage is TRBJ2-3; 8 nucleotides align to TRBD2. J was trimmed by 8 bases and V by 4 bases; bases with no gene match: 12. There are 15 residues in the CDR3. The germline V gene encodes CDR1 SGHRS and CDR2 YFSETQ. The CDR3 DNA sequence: TGCGCCAGCAGCCCAGACCCGCTCCGGGGGGGTACGCAGTATTTT. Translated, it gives CASSPDPLRGGTQYF.

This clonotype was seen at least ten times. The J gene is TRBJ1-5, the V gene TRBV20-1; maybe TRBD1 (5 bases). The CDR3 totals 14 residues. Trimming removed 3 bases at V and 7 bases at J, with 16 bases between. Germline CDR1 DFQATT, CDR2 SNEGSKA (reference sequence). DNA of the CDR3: TGCAGTGCTAGCCAGGGCGCCCGGGGCCAGCCCCAGCATTTT. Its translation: CSASQGARGQPQHF.

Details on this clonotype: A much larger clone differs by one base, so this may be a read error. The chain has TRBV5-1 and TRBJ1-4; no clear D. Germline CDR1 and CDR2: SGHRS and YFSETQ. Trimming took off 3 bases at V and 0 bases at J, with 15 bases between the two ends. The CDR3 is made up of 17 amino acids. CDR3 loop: CASSWSARSATNEKLFF. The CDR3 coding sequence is TGCGCCAGCAGCTGGTCGGCCCGGTCGGCAACTAATGAAAAACTGTTTTTT.

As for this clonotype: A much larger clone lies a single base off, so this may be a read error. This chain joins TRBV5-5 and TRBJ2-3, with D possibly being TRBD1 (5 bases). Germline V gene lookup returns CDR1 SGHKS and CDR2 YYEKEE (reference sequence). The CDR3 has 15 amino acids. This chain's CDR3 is CANSPDGRVTDTQYF. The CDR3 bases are TGTGCCAACAGCCCTGACGGCAGGGTCACAGATACGCAGTATTTT.

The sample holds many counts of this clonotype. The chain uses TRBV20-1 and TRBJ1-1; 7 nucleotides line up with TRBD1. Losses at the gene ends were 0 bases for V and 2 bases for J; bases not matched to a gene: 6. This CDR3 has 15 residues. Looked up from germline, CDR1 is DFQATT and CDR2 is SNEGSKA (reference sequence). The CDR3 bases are TGCAGTGCTAGAGATGTGGGACAGCTTAACACTGAAGCTTTCTTT. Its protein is CSARDVGQLNTEAFF.

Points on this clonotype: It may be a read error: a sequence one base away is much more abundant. CDR3 loop: CASSLAGEKETQYF. Written as DNA, the CDR3 is TGCGCCAGCAGCTTGGCCGGGGAAAAAGAGACCCAGTACTTC. The rearrangement joins TRBV5-5 to TRBJ2-5, with a possible D match to TRBD2 (5 bases). Germline CDR1 SGHKS, CDR2 YYEKEE (reference sequence). CDR3 size: 14 residues.

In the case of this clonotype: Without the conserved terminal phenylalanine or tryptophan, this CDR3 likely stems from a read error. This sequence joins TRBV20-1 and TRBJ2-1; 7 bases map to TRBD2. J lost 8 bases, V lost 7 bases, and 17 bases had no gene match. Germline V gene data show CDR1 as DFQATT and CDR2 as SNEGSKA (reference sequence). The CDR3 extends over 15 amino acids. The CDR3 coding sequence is TGCAGTGATATACAACTAGCGAGGGGAGGGGATGAGCAGTTCATC. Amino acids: CSDIQLARGGDEQFI.

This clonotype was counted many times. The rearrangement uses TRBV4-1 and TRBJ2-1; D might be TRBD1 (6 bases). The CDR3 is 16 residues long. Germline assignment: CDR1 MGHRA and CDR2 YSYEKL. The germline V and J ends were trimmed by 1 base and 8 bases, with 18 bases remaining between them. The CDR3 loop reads CASSQVEQGSGDEQFF. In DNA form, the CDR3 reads TGCGCCAGCAGCCAAGTTGAACAGGGAAGTGGGGATGAGCAGTTCTTC.

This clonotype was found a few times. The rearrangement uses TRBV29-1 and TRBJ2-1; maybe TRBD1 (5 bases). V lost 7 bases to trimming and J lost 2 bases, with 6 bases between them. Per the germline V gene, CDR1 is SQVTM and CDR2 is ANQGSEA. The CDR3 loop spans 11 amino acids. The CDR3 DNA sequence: TGCAGCGGCAGGGCCTACAATGAGCAGTTCTTC. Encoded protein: CSGRAYNEQFF.

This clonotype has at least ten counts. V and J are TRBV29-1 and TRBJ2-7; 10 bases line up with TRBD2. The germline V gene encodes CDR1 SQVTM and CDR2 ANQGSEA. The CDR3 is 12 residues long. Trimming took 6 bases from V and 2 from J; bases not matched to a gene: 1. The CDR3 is CSVGTSAYEQYF. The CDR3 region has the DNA TGCAGCGTGGGGACTAGCGCCTACGAGCAGTACTTC.

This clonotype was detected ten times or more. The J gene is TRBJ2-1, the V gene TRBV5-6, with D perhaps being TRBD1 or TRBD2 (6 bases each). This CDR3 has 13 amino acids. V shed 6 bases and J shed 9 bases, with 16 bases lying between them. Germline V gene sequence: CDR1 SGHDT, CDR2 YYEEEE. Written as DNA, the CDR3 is TGTGCCAGCATCCGAGGGGGGCAGATTGAGCAGTTCTTC. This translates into CASIRGGQIEQFF.

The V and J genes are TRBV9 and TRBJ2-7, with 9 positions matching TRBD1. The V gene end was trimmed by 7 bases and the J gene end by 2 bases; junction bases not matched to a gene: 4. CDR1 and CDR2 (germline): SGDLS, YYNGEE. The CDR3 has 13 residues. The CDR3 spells CASGGQGPYEQYF. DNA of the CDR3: TGTGCCAGCGGAGGACAGGGGCCCTACGAGCAGTACTTC.